This TCR beta chain was profiled in a study of blood T cell repertoires in COVID-19. The CDR3 extends over 10 amino acids. V gave up 8 bases and J gave up 11 bases, with 12 bases separating them. Germline V lookup: CDR1 WNHNN, CDR2 SYGVQD (reference sequence). Authors' processing steps: Scientists estimated how many nucleated cells there were by amplifying reference gene primers. Clones were read by immunoSEQ multiplex PCR, and TCRdb kept only the in-frame ones, dropping some. Clonal size and the V and J genes are those of that table, whereas D and trimming came from the DNA. The sample includes roughly 670,000 clones, about 90% seen only once; the top ten take roughly 0.25%.

This clonotype was obtained from a young woman with acute or convalescent COVID-19. The chain has TRBV10-1 and TRBJ1-1; D is undetermined. Material: peripheral blood. The DNA for the CDR3 is TGCGCCAGCGGGTGGCGGTGGGCTTTCTTT. Translating it yields CASGWRWAFF.